This T cell receptor beta chain derives from a study of CD8 T cells in ankylosing spondylitis. Deletions cut 4 bases from V and 4 bases from J, with 9 bases between. CDR1 MGHDK and CDR2 SYGVNS come from the germline V gene. The CDR3 contains 13 residues. Many counts were recorded for this clonotype. TCRdb fed the 5' RACE reads into MiXCR, producing one record per CDR3 protein. This sample has 200,000 to 300,000 distinct CDR3 sequences, with roughly 10% found just once. The origin of this receptor is a male donor with ankylosing spondylitis or in good health (not recorded which). Sequenced: blood, either unsorted or a sorted T cell fraction (not recorded which). The chain employs TRBV25-1 and TRBJ2-3, with a tentative D call TRBD2 (5 bases). The CDR3 region has the DNA TGTGCCAGCAGTGTGGCCGGGGCAGATACGCAGTATTTT. Amino acids: CASSVAGADTQYF.